This T cell receptor (beta chain) derives from a study of identical twins. Study-level findings and limits: Models came in too low on out-of-frame TCR alpha sharing in monozygotic twins.

TCRdb reanalysed the 5' RACE reads using MiXCR and keeps one entry per CDR3 protein. This sample carries about 470,000 distinct CDR3 sequences, less than 25% of them seen once, and the ten largest clones take 2.9%. This clonotype was detected ten times or more. Its target is not known. The CDR3 has 15 residues. Germline V gene sequence: CDR1 DFQATT, CDR2 SNEGSKA (reference sequence). The ends were cut back, 1 base at V and 4 bases at J, with 16 bases in the middle. This same sample was also part of a study on T cells expressing NK-cell markers. That source notes: Of eight sequenced donors, seven were HCMV-seropositive and one HCMV-seronegative. In several donors, dominant clonotypes made up about 25-65% of CD3+CD56-NKG2C+ cells.

Specimen: CD4+ T cells sorted from blood. V gene TRBV20-1 combines with J gene TRBJ2-5; tentatively, D is TRBD1 (6 bases). The TCR comes from a woman aged 18 to 35 in good health. CDR3 residues: CSARGARGLIETQYF. CDR3 coding DNA: TGCAGTGCTAGAGGTGCCAGGGGCCTTATAGAGACCCAGTACTTC.